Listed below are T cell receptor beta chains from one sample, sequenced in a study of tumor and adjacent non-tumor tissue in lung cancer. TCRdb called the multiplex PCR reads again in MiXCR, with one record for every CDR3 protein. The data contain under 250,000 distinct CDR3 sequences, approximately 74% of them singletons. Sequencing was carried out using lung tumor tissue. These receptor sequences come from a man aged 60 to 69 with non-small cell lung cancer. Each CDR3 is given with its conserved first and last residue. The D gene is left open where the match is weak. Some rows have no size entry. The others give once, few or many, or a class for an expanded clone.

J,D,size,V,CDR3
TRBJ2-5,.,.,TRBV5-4,CASSSETGEWGTRYF
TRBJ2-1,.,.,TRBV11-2,CASRGRDSYNEQSF
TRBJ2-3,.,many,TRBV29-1,CSVKWGDTQYF
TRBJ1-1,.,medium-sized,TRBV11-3,CASSSLSNTEAFF
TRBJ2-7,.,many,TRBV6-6,CASSRSYEQYF
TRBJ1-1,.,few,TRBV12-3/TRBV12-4,CASSLSSGAKLNTEAFF
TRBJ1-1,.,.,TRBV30,CAWTSCISAFF
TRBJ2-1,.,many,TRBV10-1,CASSESGGLGNEQFF
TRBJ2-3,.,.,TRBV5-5,CASSLVGQDITDTQYF
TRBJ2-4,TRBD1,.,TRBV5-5,CAISLAGTGGKNIQYF
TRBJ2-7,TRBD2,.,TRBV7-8,CASSFPGGDYEQYF
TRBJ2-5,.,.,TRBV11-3,CASSSSAGMGTQYF
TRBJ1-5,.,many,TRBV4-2,CASSQDGESGPATSPQHF
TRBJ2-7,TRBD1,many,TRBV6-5,CASSRQGTSYEQYF
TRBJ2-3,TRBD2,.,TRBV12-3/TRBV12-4,CANRTSGRAGWHTDTQYF
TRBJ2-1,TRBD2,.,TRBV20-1,CSARSLAGSYNKQLF
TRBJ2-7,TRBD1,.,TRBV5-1,CASSLSGTALGLGEHYF
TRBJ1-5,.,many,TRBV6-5,CASKPRRGYNQPQHF
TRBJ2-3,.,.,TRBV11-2,CASSLGLGSGYTQYF
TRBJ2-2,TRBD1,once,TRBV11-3,CASSLILMGQGAPGEPFF
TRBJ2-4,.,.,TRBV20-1,CSAPTIDAKNIQYF
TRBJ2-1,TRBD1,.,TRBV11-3,CASSLFGQGVSEQFF
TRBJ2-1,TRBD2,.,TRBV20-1,CSSSAASGGQYNEQFF
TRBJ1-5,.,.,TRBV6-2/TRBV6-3,CACSDSGHQPQHF
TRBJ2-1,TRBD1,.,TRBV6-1,CASMTGSSYNEQFF
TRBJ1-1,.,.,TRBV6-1,CANSRGDTEAFF
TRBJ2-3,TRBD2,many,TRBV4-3,CASSQGPSGVTDTQYF
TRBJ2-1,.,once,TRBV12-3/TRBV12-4,CASRDWNSGGPSSYNEQFF
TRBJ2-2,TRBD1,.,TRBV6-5,CASKRLSPGHYTGEQFF
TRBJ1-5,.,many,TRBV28,CASSPRRGADQPQHF
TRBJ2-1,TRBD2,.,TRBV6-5,CASRGASGAPYSEQFF
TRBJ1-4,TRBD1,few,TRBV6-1,CASTRTGESEKLFF
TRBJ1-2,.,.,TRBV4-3,CASSRFGTFFSNYGYTF
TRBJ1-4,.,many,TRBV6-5,CASRADGTENEKLFF
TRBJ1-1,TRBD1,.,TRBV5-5,CASSPRGQRNTEVFF
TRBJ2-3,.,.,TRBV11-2,CAISLISSANTQYF
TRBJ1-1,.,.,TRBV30,CAWNVGDLGTEAFF
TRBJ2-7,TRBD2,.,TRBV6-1,CVSSEMVAGSYEQYF
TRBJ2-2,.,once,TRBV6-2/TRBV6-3,CASSFGTTEELFF
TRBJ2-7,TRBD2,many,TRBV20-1,CSFEVHSGPTYEQYF
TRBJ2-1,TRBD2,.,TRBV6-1,CASSGTQAGRYNEQFF
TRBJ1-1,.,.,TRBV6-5,CANSYSRGTEAFF
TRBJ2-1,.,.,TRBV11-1,CASNHAGTWGFNEQFF
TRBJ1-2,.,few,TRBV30,CAWSPRSGKGYTF
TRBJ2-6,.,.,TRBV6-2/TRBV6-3,CASSLTTARVFQNKFSGANVLTF
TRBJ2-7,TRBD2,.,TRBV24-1,CATSDPGRGAYEQYF
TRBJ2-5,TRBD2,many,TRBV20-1,CSAAELAGHSTTQYF